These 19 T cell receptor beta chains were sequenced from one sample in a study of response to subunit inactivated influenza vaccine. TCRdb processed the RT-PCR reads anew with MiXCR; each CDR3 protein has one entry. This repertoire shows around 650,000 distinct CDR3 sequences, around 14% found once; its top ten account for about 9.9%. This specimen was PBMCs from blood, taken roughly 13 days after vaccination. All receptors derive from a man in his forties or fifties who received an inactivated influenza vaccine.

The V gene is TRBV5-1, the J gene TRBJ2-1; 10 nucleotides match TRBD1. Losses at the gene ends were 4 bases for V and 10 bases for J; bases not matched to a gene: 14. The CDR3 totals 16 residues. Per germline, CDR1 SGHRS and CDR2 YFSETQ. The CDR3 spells CASSPHLGQGFWEQFF. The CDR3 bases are TGCGCCAGCAGCCCGCATCTGGGACAGGGGTTCTGGGAGCAGTTCTTC.

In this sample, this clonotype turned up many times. In DNA form, the CDR3 reads TGCAGTGCTATCGGGACCGTCTCAGCCCAGCATTTT. This gives the protein CSAIGTVSAQHF. This chain joins TRBV20-1 and TRBJ1-5; tentative D call: TRBD1 (5 bases). The CDR3 spans 12 residues. Trimming took 4 bases from V and 11 from J, leaving 15 bases between them. Looked up from germline, CDR1 is DFQATT and CDR2 is SNEGSKA (reference sequence).

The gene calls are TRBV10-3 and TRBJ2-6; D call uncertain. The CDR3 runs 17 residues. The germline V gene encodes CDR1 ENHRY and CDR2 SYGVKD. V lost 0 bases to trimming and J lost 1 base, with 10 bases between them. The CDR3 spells CAISESGIRSGANVLTF. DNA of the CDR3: TGTGCCATCAGTGAGTCTGGGATCCGATCTGGGGCCAACGTCCTGACTTTC.

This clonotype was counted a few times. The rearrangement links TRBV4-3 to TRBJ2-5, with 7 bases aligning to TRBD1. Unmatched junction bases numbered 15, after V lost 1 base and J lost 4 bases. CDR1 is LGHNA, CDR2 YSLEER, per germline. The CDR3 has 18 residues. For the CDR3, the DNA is TGCGCCAGCAGCCAAGGTTTAGCCTTACAGGGGATCCGAGAGACCCAGTACTTC. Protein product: CASSQGLALQGIRETQYF.

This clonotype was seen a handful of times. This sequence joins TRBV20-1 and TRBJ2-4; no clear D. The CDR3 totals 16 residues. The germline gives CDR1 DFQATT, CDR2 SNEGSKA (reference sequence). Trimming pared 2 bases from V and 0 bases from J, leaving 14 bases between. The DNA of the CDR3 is TGCAGTGCTAGACCCCGCCAACGTGCAGCCAAAAACATTCAGTACTTC. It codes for CSARPRQRAAKNIQYF.

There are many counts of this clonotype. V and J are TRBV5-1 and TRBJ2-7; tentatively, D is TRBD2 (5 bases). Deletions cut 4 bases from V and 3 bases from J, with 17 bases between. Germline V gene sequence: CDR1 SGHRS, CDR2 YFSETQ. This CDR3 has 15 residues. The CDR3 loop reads CASSPDGGQIYEQYF. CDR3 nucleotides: TGCGCCAGCAGCCCGGACGGAGGCCAAATCTACGAGCAGTACTTC.

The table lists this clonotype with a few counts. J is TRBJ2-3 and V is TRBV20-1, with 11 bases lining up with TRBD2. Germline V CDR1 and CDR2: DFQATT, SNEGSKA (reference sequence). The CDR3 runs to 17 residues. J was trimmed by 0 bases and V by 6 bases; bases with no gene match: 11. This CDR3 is CSAQDRLAGRSTDTQYF. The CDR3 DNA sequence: TGCAGTGCCCAGGATAGACTAGCGGGAAGAAGCACAGATACGCAGTATTTT.

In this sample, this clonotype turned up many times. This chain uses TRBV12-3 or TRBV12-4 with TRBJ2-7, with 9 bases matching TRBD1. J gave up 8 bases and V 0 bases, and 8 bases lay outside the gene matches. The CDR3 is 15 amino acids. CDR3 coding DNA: TGTGCCAGCAGTTTAGCGGCCCGACAGGGGGTACAGCAGTACTTC. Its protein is CASSLAARQGVQQYF.

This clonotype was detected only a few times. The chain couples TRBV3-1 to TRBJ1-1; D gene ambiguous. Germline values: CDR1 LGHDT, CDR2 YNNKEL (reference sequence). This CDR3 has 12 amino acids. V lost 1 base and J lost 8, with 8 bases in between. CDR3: CASSQAGREAFF. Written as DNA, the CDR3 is TGTGCCAGCAGCCAAGCCGGAAGAGAAGCTTTCTTT.

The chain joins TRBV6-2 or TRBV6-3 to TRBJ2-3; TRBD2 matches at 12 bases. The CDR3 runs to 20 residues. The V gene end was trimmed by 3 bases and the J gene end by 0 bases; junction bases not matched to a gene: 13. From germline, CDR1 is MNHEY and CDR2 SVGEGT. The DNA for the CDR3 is TGTGCCAGCAGTTATCCCGCGACTAGCGGGGGACCTACTAGCACAGATACGCAGTATTTT. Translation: CASSYPATSGGPTSTDTQYF.

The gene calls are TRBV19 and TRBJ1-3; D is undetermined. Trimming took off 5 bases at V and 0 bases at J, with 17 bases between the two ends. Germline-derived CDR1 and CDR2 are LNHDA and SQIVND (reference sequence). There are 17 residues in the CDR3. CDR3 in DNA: TGTGCCAGTAGTCCCTCCGGGTCGTACCTCTCTGGAAACACCATATATTTT. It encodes CASSPSGSYLSGNTIYF.

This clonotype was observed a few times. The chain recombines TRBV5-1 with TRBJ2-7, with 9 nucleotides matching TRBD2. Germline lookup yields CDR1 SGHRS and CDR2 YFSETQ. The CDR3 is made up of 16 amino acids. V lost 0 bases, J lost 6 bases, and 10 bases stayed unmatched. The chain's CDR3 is CASSLEAGGRASEQYF. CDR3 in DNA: TGCGCCAGCAGCTTGGAAGCAGGCGGGAGGGCCAGCGAGCAGTACTTC.

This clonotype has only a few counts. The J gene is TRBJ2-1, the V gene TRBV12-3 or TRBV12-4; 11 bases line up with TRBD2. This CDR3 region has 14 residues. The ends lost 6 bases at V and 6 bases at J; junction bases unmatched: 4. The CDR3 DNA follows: TGTGCCAGCAGAGTACTAGCGGGAGTCAATGAGCAGTTCTTC. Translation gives CASRVLAGVNEQFF.

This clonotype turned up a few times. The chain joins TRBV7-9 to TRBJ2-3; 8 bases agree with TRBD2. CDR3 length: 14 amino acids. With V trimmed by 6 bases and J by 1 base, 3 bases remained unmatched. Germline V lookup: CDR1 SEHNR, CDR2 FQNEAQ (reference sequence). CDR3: CASRREVGTDTQYF. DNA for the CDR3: TGTGCCAGCAGGCGGGAGGTGGGCACAGATACGCAGTATTTT.

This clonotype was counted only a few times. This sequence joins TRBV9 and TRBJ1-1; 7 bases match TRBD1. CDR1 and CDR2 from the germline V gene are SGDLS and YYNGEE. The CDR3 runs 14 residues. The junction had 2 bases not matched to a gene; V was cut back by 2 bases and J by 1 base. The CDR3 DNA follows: TGTGCCAGCAGCGTTGGGACAGAGAACACTGAAGCTTTCTTT. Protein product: CASSVGTENTEAFF.

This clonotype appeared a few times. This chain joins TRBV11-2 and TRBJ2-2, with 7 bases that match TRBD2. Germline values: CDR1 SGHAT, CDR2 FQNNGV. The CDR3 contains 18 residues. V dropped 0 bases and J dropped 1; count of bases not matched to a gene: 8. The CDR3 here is CASSLEPGGLRNTGELFF. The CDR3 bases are TGTGCCAGCAGCTTAGAACCGGGGGGACTCAGGAACACCGGGGAGCTGTTTTTT. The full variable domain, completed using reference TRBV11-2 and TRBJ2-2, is EAGVAQSPRYKIIEKRQSVAFWCNPISGHATLYWYQQILGQGPKLLIQFQNNGVVDDSQLPKDRFSAERLKGVDSTLKIQPAKLEDSAVYLCASSLEPGGLRNTGELFFGEGSRLTVL.

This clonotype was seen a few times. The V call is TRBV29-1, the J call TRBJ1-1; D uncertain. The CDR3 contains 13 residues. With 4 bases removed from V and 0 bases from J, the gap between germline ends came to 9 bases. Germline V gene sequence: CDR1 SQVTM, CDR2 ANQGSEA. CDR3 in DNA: TGCAGCGTTGGGTGGCAGATGAACACTGAAGCTTTCTTT. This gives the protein CSVGWQMNTEAFF.

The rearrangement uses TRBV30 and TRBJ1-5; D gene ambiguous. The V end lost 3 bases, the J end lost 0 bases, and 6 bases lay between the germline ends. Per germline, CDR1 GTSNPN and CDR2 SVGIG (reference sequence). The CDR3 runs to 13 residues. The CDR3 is CAWSQNSNQPQHF. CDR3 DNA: TGTGCCTGGAGCCAGAATAGCAATCAGCCCCAGCATTTT.

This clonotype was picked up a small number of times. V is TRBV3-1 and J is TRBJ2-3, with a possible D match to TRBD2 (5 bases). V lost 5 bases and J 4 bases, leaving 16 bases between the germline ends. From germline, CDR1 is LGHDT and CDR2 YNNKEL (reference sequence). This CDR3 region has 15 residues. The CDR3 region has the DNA TGTGCCAGCAGCGCGTACCCCCTAGCAGCAGATACGCAGTATTTT. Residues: CASSAYPLAADTQYF.